One sample yielded the 24 T cell receptor beta chains listed below, sequenced in a study of blood T cell repertoires in COVID-19. Assay used: immunoSEQ multiplex PCR; TCRdb lists only in-frame clones, some missing. The sample shows some 150,000 clones, approximately 85% of them seen only once. What was sequenced was peripheral blood. All receptors derive from a man aged 35 to 55 with acute or convalescent COVID-19.

This rearrangement joins TRBV28 to TRBJ2-1; TRBD2 aligns across 12 bases. V dropped 4 bases and J dropped 5; count of bases not matched to a gene: 6. The CDR3 length is 16 residues. CDR1 and CDR2 (germline): MDHEN, SYDVKM. In DNA, the CDR3 is TGTGCCAGCAGTTCCTCTAGCGGGGGGGCCCACAATGAGCAGTTCTTC. Translated, it gives CASSSSSGGAHNEQFF.

The chain uses TRBV19 and TRBJ1-2, with 8 positions matching TRBD1. V was clipped by 5 bases and J by 3 bases; unmatched bases: 8. CDR3 length: 15 residues. From germline, CDR1 is LNHDA and CDR2 SQIVND (reference sequence). The CDR3: CASSPPGTGYYGYTF. The CDR3 DNA reads as TGTGCCAGTAGTCCGCCAGGGACAGGATACTATGGCTACACCTTC.

This chain connects TRBV6-5 to TRBJ1-1; D is uncertain. Trimming left V 3 bases short and J 2 bases short, with 13 bases between. CDR1 is MNHEY and CDR2 is SVGAGI in the germline V gene. The CDR3 runs 15 residues. CDR3 in DNA: TGTGCCAGCAGTTATGGCGGGTCCGGCAACACTGAAGCTTTCTTT. This gives the protein CASSYGGSGNTEAFF.

The chain is built from TRBV24-1 and TRBJ2-4, with D possibly being TRBD1 (5 bases). Trimming stripped 4 bases from V and 0 bases from J, with 12 bases between. The CDR3 loop spans 16 amino acids. The germline V gene has CDR1 KGHDR and CDR2 SFDVKD. The CDR3 nucleotides are TGTGCCACCAGTGACCCAGGGCCCGTAGCCAAAAACATTCAGTACTTC. This gives the protein CATSDPGPVAKNIQYF.

This chain uses TRBV7-6 with TRBJ1-1; possible D gene TRBD1, 5 bases. Germline V lookup: CDR1 SGHVS, CDR2 FNYEAQ. The CDR3 sequence is 13 residues long. V was pared by 4 bases and J by 3 bases, with 9 bases between. Written as DNA, the CDR3 is TGTGCCAGCAGCTGGGGCCAGCACACTGAAGCTTTCTTT. Translating it yields CASSWGQHTEAFF.

The chain recombines TRBV3-1 (or the pseudogene TRBV3-2) with TRBJ1-4; 7 nucleotides agree with TRBD1. Germline loops: CDR1 LGHDT, CDR2 YNNKEL (reference sequence). This CDR3 comprises 14 residues. J lost 7 bases, V lost 0 bases, and 2 bases had no gene match. DNA for the CDR3: TGTGCCAGCAGCCAAGACTCAGGGGGTGAAAAACTGTTTTTT. Translated, it gives CASSQDSGGEKLFF.

This clone was seen more than once but under ten times. This rearrangement joins TRBV30 to TRBJ1-2, with a weak D call TRBD1 (6 bases). CDR1 is GTSNPN, CDR2 SVGIG, per germline (reference sequence). The V and J ends lost 5 bases and 11 bases respectively, with 21 bases between them. This CDR3 region has 13 residues. DNA for the CDR3: TGTGCCTGGGGAGTTTCCCGGGACAAGCTATACACCTTC. It codes for CAWGVSRDKLYTF.

The chain joins TRBV19 to TRBJ1-5; 7 positions match TRBD1. This CDR3 is 16 amino acids long. Per the germline V gene, CDR1 is LNHDA and CDR2 is SQIVND (reference sequence). V lost 6 bases to trimming and J lost 7 bases; unmatched junction nucleotides: 15. CDR3 nucleotides: TGTGCCAGTAGCACCTTGGGACAGACTCGGAGCCAGCCCCAGCATTTT. As protein: CASSTLGQTRSQPQHF.

V gene TRBV6-2 or TRBV6-3 combines with J gene TRBJ1-5; D is perhaps TRBD1 (5 bases). Germline CDR1 MNHEY, CDR2 SVGEGT. The CDR3 is 17 amino acids. V dropped 2 bases and J dropped 1 base, with 15 bases sitting between them. The chain's CDR3 is CASSYVGRVESNQPQHF. CDR3 DNA: TGTGCCAGCAGTTACGTCGGCAGGGTGGAAAGCAATCAGCCCCAGCATTTT.

The chain combines TRBV4-2 with TRBJ1-6; 8 bases line up with TRBD1. Germline CDR1 reads LGHNA; CDR2 reads YNFKEQ. The CDR3 loop spans 17 amino acids. With V trimmed by 3 bases and J by 10 bases, 14 bases remained unmatched. The CDR3 is CASSQVDREGKRSPLHF. Here the CDR3 DNA reads TGTGCCAGCAGCCAGGTGGACAGGGAAGGGAAAAGGTCACCCCTCCACTTT.

The chain links TRBV7-8 to TRBJ1-2, with TRBD1 identical over 7 bases. The V gene end was trimmed by 5 bases and the J gene end by 2 bases; junction bases not matched to a gene: 2. Germline values: CDR1 SGHVS, CDR2 FQNEAQ. The CDR3 totals 13 residues. The CDR3 DNA reads TGTGCCAGCAGCCCACAGGGGAACTATGGCTACACCTTC. It encodes CASSPQGNYGYTF.

A word on this clone: Other DNA sequences in the sample encode the same CDR3. The chain has TRBV30 and TRBJ1-2, with D possibly matching TRBD1 (5 bases). The germline V gene has CDR1 GTSNPN and CDR2 SVGIG (reference sequence). Trimming removed 0 bases at V and 3 bases at J, with 11 bases between. The CDR3 is made up of 14 amino acids. CDR3: CAWSVRGGYYGYTF. The CDR3 DNA sequence: TGTGCCTGGAGTGTCCGGGGGGGTTACTATGGCTACACCTTC.

This chain joins TRBV5-1 and TRBJ2-5; possible D gene TRBD2, 6 bases. CDR3 length: 15 amino acids. The V end was cut by 4 bases, the J end by 5 bases, with 18 bases between. Germline CDR1 reads SGHRS; CDR2 reads YFSETQ. The CDR3 loop is CASSRDSPGSETQYF. In DNA form, the CDR3 reads TGCGCCAGCAGCCGGGACTCTCCTGGTAGTGAGACCCAGTACTTC.

The chain uses TRBV7-9 and TRBJ2-5; possible D gene TRBD2, 6 bases. This CDR3 has 15 amino acids. The germline V gene encodes CDR1 SEHNR and CDR2 FQNEAQ (reference sequence). V shed 2 bases and J shed 5 bases, with 15 bases lying between them. CDR3 amino acids: CASSLSSGAGETQYF. The CDR3 DNA follows: TGTGCCAGCAGCTTATCATCTGGGGCGGGGGAGACCCAGTACTTC.

The chain employs TRBV27 and TRBJ1-2; TRBD1 might be the D (5 bases). The CDR3 sequence is 13 residues long. V lost 6 bases and J lost 5, with 13 bases in between. Germline V gene data show CDR1 as MNHEY and CDR2 as SMNVEV (reference sequence). The CDR3 region is CASSLRGGYGYTF. Here the CDR3 DNA reads TGTGCCAGCAGCCTCCGTGGGGGGTATGGCTACACCTTC.

V and J are TRBV5-4 and TRBJ1-1; 7 bases match TRBD1. Germline CDR1 is SGHNT and CDR2 is YYREEE (reference sequence). J lost 8 bases, V lost 2 bases, and 3 bases had no gene match. This CDR3 has 12 residues. Here the CDR3 DNA reads TGTGCCAGCAGCTTTCTGGACAGGGAAGCTTTCTTT. Its protein product is CASSFLDREAFF.

The chain links TRBV19 to TRBJ1-5; 7 bases fit TRBD1. This CDR3 spans 14 amino acids. Germline V gene data show CDR1 as LNHDA and CDR2 as SQIVND (reference sequence). The junction had 4 bases not matched to a gene; V was cut back by 4 bases and J by 4 bases. The CDR3 DNA reads TGTGCCAGTAGTAGGGAGGACAGGAATCAGCCCCAGCATTTT. The encoded protein is CASSREDRNQPQHF.

In this sample, this clone turned up once. DNA for the CDR3: TGTGCCAGCTCACGAATTGGACAGGGTTCCTTAGTTGATAATTCACCCCTCCACTTT. Protein: CASSRIGQGSLVDNSPLHF. The chain recombines TRBV18 with TRBJ1-6; 8 bases fit TRBD1. V shed 4 bases and J 5 bases; nucleotides not matched to a gene: 16. The length of the CDR3 is 19 residues. Germline V gene data show CDR1 as KGHSH and CDR2 as LQKENI.

This clone has only a few counts. The genes are TRBV29-1 and TRBJ1-1; 9 positions match TRBD1. V was clipped by 4 bases and J by 0 bases; unmatched bases: 3. This CDR3 region has 14 residues. Germline V gene lookup returns CDR1 SQVTM and CDR2 ANQGSEA. In nucleotides, the CDR3 is TGCAGCGTTGCCCGGGACAGGGTGAACACTGAAGCTTTCTTT. Translation: CSVARDRVNTEAFF. The full variable domain, with the rest looked up from reference TRBV29-1 and TRBJ1-1, is SAVISQKPSRDICQRGTSLTIQCQVDSQVTMMFWYRQQPGQSLTLIATANQGSEATYESGFVIDKFPISRPNLTFSTLTVSNMSPEDSSIYLCSVARDRVNTEAFFGQGTRLTVV.

The chain employs TRBV11-2 and TRBJ2-1; TRBD2 agrees at 8 bases. CDR1 is SGHAT, CDR2 FQNNGV, per germline. Trimming cost V 4 bases and J 4 bases; bases outside gene matches: 6. The CDR3 has 15 amino acids. The CDR3 DNA is TGTGCCAGCAGCTACGCCGGGGGGGAGTACAATGAGCAGTTCTTC. Amino acid sequence: CASSYAGGEYNEQFF.

This clone was counted a single time. The chain couples TRBV19 to TRBJ1-4, with 8 bases matching TRBD1. The CDR3 is made up of 13 amino acids. J was trimmed by 7 bases and V by 9 bases; bases with no gene match: 7. Germline CDR1 LNHDA, CDR2 SQIVND (reference sequence). CDR3 nucleotide sequence: TGTGCCAGCTCCGGACAGGGAGGTGAAAAACTGTTTTTT. Protein sequence: CASSGQGGEKLFF.

The genes are TRBV5-4 and TRBJ2-3, with a weak D call TRBD2 (7 bases). Between the trimmed V and J ends, which lost 0 bases and 6 bases, there was a span of 11 bases. The CDR3 sequence is 14 residues long. From germline, CDR1 is SGHNT and CDR2 YYREEE (reference sequence). This chain's CDR3 is CASSLEGGADTQYF. Written as DNA, the CDR3 is TGTGCCAGCAGCTTGGAGGGGGGGGCGGATACGCAGTATTTT.

The CDR3 reads CASSPREMNTGELFF. The CDR3 region has the DNA TGTGCCAGCAGCCCACGGGAGATGAACACCGGGGAGCTGTTTTTT. The genes are TRBV9 and TRBJ2-2; TRBD2 is a possible D gene (6 bases). The CDR3 sequence is 15 residues long. The germline V gene has CDR1 SGDLS and CDR2 YYNGEE. The V and J ends lost 4 bases and 1 base respectively, with 11 bases between them.

The chain joins TRBV6-1 to TRBJ1-2; 7 nucleotides line up with TRBD1. Germline loops: CDR1 MNHNS, CDR2 SASEGT. J gave up 0 bases and V 4 bases, and 17 bases lay outside the gene matches. The CDR3 length is 19 residues. For the CDR3, the DNA is TGTGCCAGCAGTGCCCTGGCTGACAGGGCCCAAAAACCTAACTATGGCTACACCTTC. Translating it yields CASSALADRAQKPNYGYTF.